This T cell receptor (beta chain) was observed in a study of cytomegalovirus exposure and HLA in healthy donors. For the study at large: The study's early data release held tens of millions of unique TCRs from HLA-typed donors.

Comments on this clone: Its specificity is not known.

The study, taken as a whole, reports: An analysis done earlier found most TCR beta V segments productive about 87% or about 30% of the time.

The CDR3 extends over 13 amino acids. Trimming cost V 9 bases and J 12 bases; bases outside gene matches: 8. Germline values: CDR1 MDHEN, CDR2 SYDVKM. In the PCR, 60 Vbeta and 13 Jbeta primers were used. The assay was immunoSEQ multiplex PCR, and TCRdb's table has in-frame clones only and misses some. In the table there are 75,000 to 90,000 clones, around 78% of which are singletons. The TCR sequence derives from a male donor in good health and CMV-seropositive. V usage is TRBV28 and J usage is TRBJ1-4, with TRBD1 matching over 12 bases. Sequenced sample: PBMCs. The CDR3 DNA sequence: TGTGCCAGTGGAGGGGACAGGGGGCCTCAACTGTTTTTT. Translating gives CASGGDRGPQLFF.